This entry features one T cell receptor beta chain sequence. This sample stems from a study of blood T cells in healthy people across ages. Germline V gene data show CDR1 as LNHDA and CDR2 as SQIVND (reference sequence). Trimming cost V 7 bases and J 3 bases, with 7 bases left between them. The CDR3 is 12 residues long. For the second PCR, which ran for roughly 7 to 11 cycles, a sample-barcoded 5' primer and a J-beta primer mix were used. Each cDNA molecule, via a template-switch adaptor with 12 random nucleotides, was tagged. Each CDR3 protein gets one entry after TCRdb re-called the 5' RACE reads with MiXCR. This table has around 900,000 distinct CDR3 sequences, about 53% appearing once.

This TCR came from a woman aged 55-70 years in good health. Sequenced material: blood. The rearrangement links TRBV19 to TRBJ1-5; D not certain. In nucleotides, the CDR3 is TGTGCCAGTAAAACGGTCAATCAGCCCCAGCATTTT. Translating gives CASKTVNQPQHF.